These 26 T cell receptor beta chains were sequenced from one sample in a study of blood T cell repertoires in COVID-19. This table comes from immunoSEQ multiplex PCR, and its TCRdb copy is limited to in-frame clones, with some not included. Here the sample spans hundreds of thousands of clones, 85% to 90% being singletons. The sequencing input was peripheral blood. These receptor sequences come from a woman aged 30 to 39 with COVID-19, enrolled during active disease.

V gene TRBV1 combines with J gene TRBJ1-1; the table's D call, TRBD1, has no DNA check behind it. TRBV1 is assigned pseudogene status. CDR3 length equals 13 residues. As DNA, the CDR3 is TGCACCAGCAGCCGGGAAGGAGACAGGGAAGCTTTCTTT. This encodes CTSSREGDREAFF.

The chain carries TRBV13 and TRBJ1-2, with D possibly TRBD1 on 6 matching bases. This CDR3 has 14 amino acids. Deletions cut 7 bases from V and 0 bases from J, with 12 bases between. Per germline, CDR1 PRHDT and CDR2 FYEKMQ (reference sequence). The CDR3 here is CASTSAGANYGYTF. Written as DNA, the CDR3 is TGTGCCAGCACCTCCGCAGGGGCTAACTATGGCTACACCTTC.

About this clone: This sample also contains other DNA sequences that code for the same CDR3. V usage is TRBV2 and J usage is TRBJ1-1; D unclear. The CDR3 sequence is 11 residues long. Per germline, CDR1 SNHLY and CDR2 FYNNEI. V shed 2 bases and J shed 7 bases, with 5 bases lying between them. CDR3 bases: TGTGCCAGCAGTGAATCGGGTGAAGCTTTCTTT. It specifies CASSESGEAFF.

V is TRBV7-3 and J is TRBJ2-3, with 7 bases fitting TRBD2. CDR3 size: 16 residues. Trimming at V came to 5 bases and at J to 4 bases, leaving 12 bases not matched to a gene. Germline loops: CDR1 SGHTA, CDR2 FQGTGA. The CDR3 sequence is CASSPAGGGLADTQYF. The DNA of the CDR3 is TGTGCCAGCAGCCCCGCGGGCGGGGGTCTGGCAGATACGCAGTATTTT.

The CDR3 nucleotides are TGTGCCAGCAGCTCACAGGGGGCTACCGGGGAGCTGTTTTTT. Protein product: CASSSQGATGELFF. The chain is built from TRBV7-3 and TRBJ2-2; TRBD1 matches 9 bases. The CDR3 covers 14 residues. Germline values: CDR1 SGHTA, CDR2 FQGTGA. Trimming took 4 bases from V and 5 from J; bases not matched to a gene: 2.

This sequence joins TRBV19 and TRBJ2-3, with D perhaps TRBD1 (6 bases). The CDR3 is made up of 13 amino acids. With 8 bases removed from V and 1 base from J, the gap between germline ends came to 10 bases. Germline lookup yields CDR1 LNHDA and CDR2 SQIVND (reference sequence). For the CDR3, the DNA is TGTGCCAGTTGCCCAGGGGGCACAGATACGCAGTATTTT. Its translation is CASCPGGTDTQYF.

The V and J genes are TRBV5-1 and TRBJ1-3; TRBD1 is a possible D gene (5 bases). Germline loops: CDR1 SGHRS, CDR2 YFSETQ. The CDR3 spans 15 residues. V lost 5 bases to trimming and J lost 2 bases, with 14 bases between them. As DNA, the CDR3 is TGCGCCAGCAGTTCAGGCGGAGGGGCTGGAAACACCATATATTTT. It yields the protein CASSSGGGAGNTIYF.

The sample holds one count of this clone. The genes are TRBV6-5 and TRBJ1-5; TRBD1 agrees at 10 bases. Germline trimming cut 8 bases from V and 0 bases from J; bases unmatched to any gene: 4. The length of the CDR3 is 15 residues. CDR1 MNHEY and CDR2 SVGAGI come from the germline V gene. CDR3 region: CASGRDRGSNQPQHF. CDR3 sequence (DNA): TGTGCCAGCGGCCGGGACAGGGGTAGCAATCAGCCCCAGCATTTT.

About this clone itself: One end of the junction does not line up with germline, which may come from a read error. The chain has TRBV15 and TRBJ2-5; a weak D match, TRBD2 (6 bases). Germline V gene data show CDR1 as LNHNV and CDR2 as YYDKDF (reference sequence). CDR3 size: 12 residues. The CDR3 region has the DNA TGTGCCACCCGCAGTGGGGGGGAGACCCAGTACTTC. Protein: CATRSGGETQYF.

This chain joins TRBV6-5 and TRBJ2-1; a weak D match, TRBD2 (7 bases). Germline V gene lookup returns CDR1 MNHEY and CDR2 SVGAGI. The V and J ends lost 5 bases and 4 bases respectively, with 15 bases between them. This CDR3 contains 15 residues. CDR3 in amino acids: CASSPLRGPYNEQFF. CDR3 bases: TGTGCCAGCAGTCCCCTGCGGGGGCCGTACAATGAGCAGTTCTTC.

This clone occurred once. This sequence joins TRBV15 and TRBJ1-5, with 7 positions matching TRBD1. The CDR3 is 12 amino acids. CDR1 is LNHNV and CDR2 is YYDKDF in the germline V gene (reference sequence). J gave up 6 bases and V 5 bases, and 1 base lay outside the gene matches. The CDR3 DNA reads as TGTGCCACCAGCGCAGGGGGTCAGCCCCAGCATTTT. Translating gives CATSAGGQPQHF.

The genes are TRBV5-4 and TRBJ2-1; 7 bases match TRBD1. This CDR3 region has 16 residues. V dropped 4 bases and J dropped 8; count of bases not matched to a gene: 15. From germline, CDR1 is SGHNT and CDR2 YYREEE (reference sequence). CDR3 sequence reads: CASSLDQTGNGYEQFF. The CDR3 DNA follows: TGTGCCAGCAGCCTAGATCAGACAGGGAACGGCTATGAGCAGTTCTTC.

The genes are TRBV6-5 and TRBJ1-5; perhaps TRBD1 as D (5 bases). The germline V gene encodes CDR1 MNHEY and CDR2 SVGAGI. Between the trimmed V and J ends, which lost 5 bases and 5 bases, there was a span of 10 bases. The CDR3 spans 13 residues. The CDR3 spells CASSSRVYQPQHF. Written as DNA, the CDR3 is TGTGCCAGCAGTAGCAGGGTTTATCAGCCCCAGCATTTT.

This clone was recorded once. This chain uses TRBV2 with TRBJ1-3; 11 bases agree with TRBD1. The CDR3 runs to 16 residues. The V and J ends lost 7 bases and 2 bases, in that order; junction bases with no gene match: 7. CDR1 is SNHLY, CDR2 FYNNEI, per germline. The CDR3 DNA reads TGTGCCAGCATGCGGGACAGGGGGATTACTGGAAACACCATATATTTT. Its translation: CASMRDRGITGNTIYF. Looking up the rest from reference TRBV2 and TRBJ1-3 gives the full variable domain: EPEVTQTPSHQVTQMGQEVILRCVPISNHLYFYWYRQILGQKVEFLVSFYNNEISEKSEIFDDQFSVERPDGSNFTLKIRSTKLEDSAMYFCASMRDRGITGNTIYFGEGSWLTVV.

The genes are TRBV6-5 and TRBJ2-3, with 9 bases that match TRBD1. This CDR3 has 14 amino acids. The germline V gene encodes CDR1 MNHEY and CDR2 SVGAGI. Trimming at V came to 6 bases and at J to 1 base, leaving 2 bases not matched to a gene. CDR3 DNA sequence: TGTGCCAGCAGGGGACAGGGACGCACAGATACGCAGTATTTT. This sequence encodes CASRGQGRTDTQYF.

This clone was observed a handful of times. The chain links TRBV9 to TRBJ2-1; D gene unclear. This CDR3 has 14 residues. V dropped 2 bases and J dropped 0 bases, with 6 bases sitting between them. Germline-derived CDR1 and CDR2 are SGDLS and YYNGEE. CDR3 sequence (DNA): TGTGCCAGCAGCGTGGAGAACTCCTACAATGAGCAGTTCTTC. Amino acids: CASSVENSYNEQFF.

The rearrangement joins TRBV18 to TRBJ2-3; the D gene is possibly TRBD1 (6 bases). The germline CDR1 and CDR2 sequences are KGHSH and LQKENI. This CDR3 is 15 amino acids long. The germline V and J ends were trimmed by 6 bases and 2 bases, with 15 bases remaining between them. The CDR3 spells CASSPRQGNTDTQYF. CDR3 DNA sequence: TGTGCCAGCTCCCCCCGGCAGGGGAACACAGATACGCAGTATTTT.

This rearrangement joins TRBV5-4 to TRBJ1-2; D remains unclear. Looked up from germline, CDR1 is SGHNT and CDR2 is YYREEE (reference sequence). The CDR3 sequence is 14 residues long. Trimming pared 3 bases from V and 8 bases from J, leaving 17 bases between. CDR3 protein: CASSYDPPSWGYTF. The DNA for the CDR3 is TGTGCCAGCAGCTACGATCCGCCGAGTTGGGGCTACACCTTC.

The chain employs TRBV19 and TRBJ2-7, with TRBD1 matching over 12 bases. Germline V gene lookup returns CDR1 LNHDA and CDR2 SQIVND (reference sequence). The CDR3 covers 15 residues. Trimming cost V 5 bases and J 3 bases; bases outside gene matches: 5. The CDR3 sequence is CASSRGQGAYYEQYF. CDR3 DNA sequence: TGTGCCAGTAGTCGGGGACAGGGGGCTTACTACGAGCAGTACTTC.

The J gene is TRBJ2-3, the V gene TRBV19; D unresolved. V lost 1 base and J 0 bases, leaving 8 bases between the germline ends. Germline CDR1 and CDR2: LNHDA and SQIVND (reference sequence). The CDR3 is 15 amino acids. The CDR3 spells CASSIVAVSTDTQYF. The CDR3 coding sequence is TGTGCCAGTAGTATAGTTGCGGTTAGCACAGATACGCAGTATTTT.

The chain recombines TRBV5-1 with TRBJ1-2; D perhaps matches TRBD1 (6 bases). Germline CDR1 reads SGHRS; CDR2 reads YFSETQ. The germline V and J ends were trimmed by 0 bases and 0 bases, with 9 bases remaining between them. This CDR3 has 15 amino acids. CDR3 amino acids: CASSLGQVPNYGYTF. CDR3 nucleotides: TGCGCCAGCAGCTTGGGACAGGTTCCTAACTATGGCTACACCTTC.

This sequence joins TRBV6-5 and TRBJ2-3; tentatively, D is TRBD1 (5 bases). The germline CDR1 and CDR2 sequences are MNHEY and SVGAGI. The CDR3 is 16 amino acids. Trimming cost V 2 bases and J 1 base, with 13 bases left between them. Here the CDR3 DNA reads TGTGCCAGCAGTTACGGGGCAGCGATCCGCACAGATACGCAGTATTTT. Encoded protein: CASSYGAAIRTDTQYF.

The chain couples TRBV4-3 to TRBJ1-3; D not resolved. V was trimmed by 0 bases and J by 2 bases, leaving 8 bases between them. The CDR3 totals 15 residues. Germline CDR1 and CDR2: LGHNA and YSLEER. The CDR3, as DNA: TGCGCCAGCAGCCAAGAATTAGATGCTGGAAACACCATATATTTT. Encoded protein: CASSQELDAGNTIYF.

This chain links TRBV4-3 with TRBJ1-3; tentative D call: TRBD1 (5 bases). The CDR3 covers 17 residues. V lost 4 bases and J lost 2, with 18 bases in between. From germline, CDR1 is LGHNA and CDR2 YSLEER. For the CDR3, the DNA is TGCGCCAGCAGCCCGGTTTCAGGTGCAGGGACTGGAAACACCATATATTTT. Its protein is CASSPVSGAGTGNTIYF.

The V call is TRBV7-9, the J call TRBJ1-5; the match to TRBD1 covers 7 bases. From germline, CDR1 is SEHNR and CDR2 FQNEAQ (reference sequence). V lost 5 bases, J lost 5 bases, and 3 bases stayed unmatched. CDR3 length: 13 residues. In nucleotides, the CDR3 is TGTGCCAGCAGCCGCGACAGGGATCAGCCCCAGCATTTT. Translating gives CASSRDRDQPQHF.

The V gene is TRBV5-1, the J gene TRBJ2-3; the D gene is possibly TRBD2 (7 bases). Germline CDR1 is SGHRS and CDR2 is YFSETQ. V was cut by 5 bases and J by 4 bases, with 11 bases left in between. The CDR3 has 13 residues. CDR3 sequence reads: CASSQGGADTQYF. In DNA, the CDR3 is TGCGCCAGCAGTCAAGGGGGGGCAGATACGCAGTATTTT.